The entry below describes one T cell receptor (beta chain). Antigen specificity is unknown. TCRdb keeps only in-frame clones here, not all; method: immunoSEQ multiplex PCR. The sample lists 300,000 to 400,000 clones; over 70% were seen once. Trimming shortened V by 3 bases and J by 0 bases, and 8 bases separated the two germline ends. The CDR3 has 14 amino acids. Germline V gene sequence: CDR1 SGHRS, CDR2 YFSETQ. The data originate from a study of shared clonotypes between healthy human individuals. Study conclusions and caveats: Investigators collected only blood, and repertoires in tissues likely differ. Owing to a small donor count, the genetic and exposure-history diversity represented was limited.

The donor cohort consisted entirely of Caucasian adults residing in Nashville, Tennessee. This receptor was identified in a man aged 25-45 years in good health. The rearrangement joins TRBV5-1 to TRBJ2-3, with D uncertain. The specimen was memory CD4+ T cells sorted from blood. Documented subset: CD45RA-negative fraction. DNA of the CDR3: TGCGCCAGCAGCTCACCTGATAGCACAGATACGCAGTATTTT. It translates to CASSSPDSTDTQYF.